Listed below are T cell receptor beta chains from one sample, sequenced in a study of blood T cell repertoires in COVID-19. The assay was immunoSEQ multiplex PCR, and TCRdb's table has in-frame clones only and misses some. This sample yields fewer than 90,000 clones, of which approximately 73% are seen a single time; 15% belongs to the top ten. The specimen was peripheral blood. Receptor source: a man aged 55 to 70 with COVID-19, enrolled during active disease. Each CDR3 is given with its conserved first and last residue. D genes are given only for firm matches. Not all rows give a size; the values are once, few, many and, for expanded clones, a class.

j_gene,abundance,d_gene,v_gene,CDR3nt,CDR3aa
TRBJ1-2,NA,NA,TRBV5-1,TGCGCCAGCAGCTTGGCCCGCCAGGGGAATGGCTACACCTTC,CASSLARQGNGYTF
TRBJ2-1,once,NA,TRBV19,TGTGCCAGTAGACCCCGCGGGTATAGCTCCTACAATGAGCAGTTCTTC,CASRPRGYSSYNEQFF
TRBJ1-2,NA,NA,TRBV30,TGTGCGCTCAGAGGAGGGGATAGCTACACCTTC,CALRGGDSYTF
TRBJ1-4,NA,TRBD1,TRBV28,TGTGCCGGGGGACAGGGGGCGGGAAAACTGTTTTTT,CAGGQGAGKLFF
TRBJ1-5,NA,TRBD1,TRBV7-2,TGTGCCAGCAGCACAAGGACAGGGGTCAATCAGCCCCAGCATTTT,CASSTRTGVNQPQHF
TRBJ2-7,NA,NA,TRBV10-1,TGCGCCAGCAGTCCGACAGGACACTCCTACGAGCAGTACTTC,CASSPTGHSYEQYF
TRBJ2-7,NA,TRBD1,TRBV5-4,TGTGCCAGCAGCCAAGGACAGGAGCGCGAGCAGTACTTC,CASSQGQEREQYF
TRBJ1-5,NA,NA,TRBV5-5,TGTGCCAGCAGCCTTCGGACAGATAGCAATCAGCCCCAGCATTTT,CASSLRTDSNQPQHF
TRBJ2-1,NA,TRBD2,TRBV5-3,TGTGCCAGAAGCTGCGTAGAGCGGGATTCTGAGAATGAGCAGTTCTTC,CARSCVERDSENEQFF
TRBJ1-5,once,NA,TRBV28,TGTGCCAGCAGTTTAATGGGGGGTCAGCCCCAGCATTTT,CASSLMGGQPQHF
TRBJ2-5,NA,TRBD1,TRBV11-3,TGTGCCAGCAGCTTAGGGACAGGGAGGCAAGAGACCCAGTACTTC,CASSLGTGRQETQYF
TRBJ2-4,once,NA,TRBV7-3,TGTGCCAGCAGCTTAAAAGGGAGCGGCATTCAGTACTTC,CASSLKGSGIQYF
TRBJ2-7,many,TRBD1,TRBV2,TGTGCCAGCAAAGGCAGGACAGGGGCATCTTACGAGCAGTACTTC,CASKGRTGASYEQYF
TRBJ2-3,NA,TRBD2,TRBV19,TGTGCCAGTAGCCCGACTAGCGGCACAGATACGCAGTATTTT,CASSPTSGTDTQYF
TRBJ2-2,NA,TRBD2,TRBV10-1,TGCGCCAGCAGGACCGGACTAGCGGAGAACACCGGGGAGCTGTTTTTT,CASRTGLAENTGELFF
TRBJ1-5,NA,TRBD1,TRBV4-2,TGTGCCAGCAGCCAAGGGGGGGACAGGGGGAAGGGTCAGCCCCAGCATTTT,CASSQGGDRGKGQPQHF
TRBJ1-2,few,NA,TRBV30,TGTGCCTGGAGTGTACCAGGGCCAGGCTATGGCTACACCTTC,CAWSVPGPGYGYTF
TRBJ2-7,NA,NA,TRBV27,TGTGCCAGCAGTTTATCGGGGCCCTACGAGCAGTACTTC,CASSLSGPYEQYF
TRBJ1-2,NA,NA,TRBV5-4,TGTGCCAGCAGCGTGGAGCAGGGGATCGGGGGCTACACCTTC,CASSVEQGIGGYTF
TRBJ2-5,NA,NA,TRBV7-9,TGTGCCAGCAGCCCAGGGGCCGCCGTAAAGGGGTACTTC,CASSPGAAVKGYF
TRBJ1-2,NA,NA,TRBV6-1,TGTGCCAGCAGTGACAGGGGAGAGGGCGATGGCTACACCTTC,CASSDRGEGDGYTF
TRBJ1-3,NA,TRBD1,TRBV5-1,TGCGCCAGCAGCTTCAGGACAGGGTCTGGAAACACCATATATTTT,CASSFRTGSGNTIYF
TRBJ2-3,NA,TRBD1,TRBV7-3,TGTGCCAGCAGCTTATCCGGACAGGGGGCTGTGTATTTT,CASSLSGQGAVYF
TRBJ2-1,NA,NA,TRBV30,TGTGCCTGGTCTCCGGTTGGGAGTCTATCCTACAATGAGCAGTTCTTC,CAWSPVGSLSYNEQFF
TRBJ2-3,NA,TRBD2,TRBV4-2,TGTGCCAGCAGCCAATTGGGCGGGGGGACTAGCACAGATACGCAGTATTTT,CASSQLGGGTSTDTQYF
TRBJ2-2,NA,NA,TRBV7-9,TGTGCCAGCCGAAGTCAGGGAGGCACCGGGGAGCTGTTTTTT,CASRSQGGTGELFF
TRBJ2-6,NA,NA,TRBV29-1,TGCAGCGTTCCCCTCGGGGGACCGTACTCTGGGGCCAACGTCCTGACTTTC,CSVPLGGPYSGANVLTF
TRBJ1-4,NA,NA,TRBV4-1,TGCGCCAGCAGCCAAGTGGGACTTGTAAGAAAACTGTTTTTT,CASSQVGLVRKLFF
TRBJ1-6,medium-sized,TRBD1,TRBV5-1,TGCGCCAGCAGCGTGGGACAGGGAGTCGGGGATTCACCCCTCCACTTT,CASSVGQGVGDSPLHF
TRBJ2-3,NA,TRBD1,TRBV27,TGTGCCAGCAGTTCCGGACAGGGCGAAATCACAGATACGCAGTATTTT,CASSSGQGEITDTQYF
TRBJ1-1,NA,NA,TRBV9,NA,CASSVDFRGTEAFF
TRBJ2-2,NA,NA,TRBV5-4,TGTGCCAGCAGCTTGGCCGGACGGGGAAACGGGGAGCTGTTTTTT,CASSLAGRGNGELFF
TRBJ2-5,NA,TRBD2,TRBV30,TGTGCCTGGTCCCTCCGGCGGTCCGGGAGGGAGACCCAGTACTTC,CAWSLRRSGRETQYF
TRBJ1-1,NA,NA,TRBV10-1,TGCGCCAGCAGTGAGCGGGGGGACACTGAAGCTTTCTTT,CASSERGDTEAFF
TRBJ1-4,NA,NA,TRBV3-1/TRBV3-2,TGTGCCAGCAGCCAGAGGAATGAAAAACTGTTTTTT,CASSQRNEKLFF